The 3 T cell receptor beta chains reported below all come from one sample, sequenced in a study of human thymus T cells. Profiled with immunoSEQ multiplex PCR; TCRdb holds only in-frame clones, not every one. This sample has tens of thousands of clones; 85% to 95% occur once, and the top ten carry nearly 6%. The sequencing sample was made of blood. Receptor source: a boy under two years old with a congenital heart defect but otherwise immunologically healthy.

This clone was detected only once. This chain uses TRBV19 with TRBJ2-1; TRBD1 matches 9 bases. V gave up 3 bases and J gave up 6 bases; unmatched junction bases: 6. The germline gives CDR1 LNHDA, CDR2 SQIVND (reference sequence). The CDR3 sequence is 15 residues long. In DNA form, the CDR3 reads TGTGCCAGTAGTATTGGACAGGGGACGCCCAATGAGCAGTTCTTC. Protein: CASSIGQGTPNEQFF. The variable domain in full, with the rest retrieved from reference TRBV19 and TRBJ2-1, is DGGITQSPKYLFRKEGQNVTLSCEQNLNHDAMYWYRQDPGQGLRLIYYSQIVNDFQKGDIAEGYSVSREKKESFPLTVTSAQKNPTAFYLCASSIGQGTPNEQFFGPGTRLTVL.

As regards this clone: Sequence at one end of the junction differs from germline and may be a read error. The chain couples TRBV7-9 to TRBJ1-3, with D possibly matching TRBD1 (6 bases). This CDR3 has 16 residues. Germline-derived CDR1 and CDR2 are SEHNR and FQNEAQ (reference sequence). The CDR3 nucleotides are TGTGCCAGCAGCTTAGCGGGGGCCGGCTCTAGAAACACCATATATTTT. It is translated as CASSLAGAGSRNTIYF. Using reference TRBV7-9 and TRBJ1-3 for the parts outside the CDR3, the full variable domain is DTGVSQNPRHKITKRGQNVTFRCDPISEHNRLYWYRQTLGQGPEFLTYFQNEAQLEKSRLLSDRFSAERPKGSFSTLEIQRTEQGDSAMYLCASSLAGAGSRNTIYFGEGSWLTVV.

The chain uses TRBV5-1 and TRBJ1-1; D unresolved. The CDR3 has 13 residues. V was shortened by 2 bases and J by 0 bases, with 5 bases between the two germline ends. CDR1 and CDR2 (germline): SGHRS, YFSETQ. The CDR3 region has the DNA TGCGCCAGCAGCTTAGGACTGAACACTGAAGCTTTCTTT. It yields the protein CASSLGLNTEAFF. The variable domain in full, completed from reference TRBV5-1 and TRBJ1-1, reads KAGVTQTPRYLIKTRGQQVTLSCSPISGHRSVSWYQQTPGQGLQFLFEYFSETQRNKGNFPGRFSGRQFSNSRSEMNVSTLELGDSALYLCASSLGLNTEAFFGQGTRLTVV.